This T cell receptor beta chain was captured in a study of cytomegalovirus exposure and HLA in healthy donors. Concerning this clone itself: The antigen remains undetermined.

PCR employed 60 Vbeta and 13 Jbeta primers. Authors' data handling: As a later analysis found, there were roughly 80 million unique TCR beta chains, of which around 9.9 million were shared. Measured with immunoSEQ multiplex PCR; TCRdb has only the in-frame clones, and not every one. V, J and clone size reflect that table, while D and trimming were determined from the DNA. The sample shows approximately 100,000 clones, roughly 86% of them seen only once. Study results and limitations: As confirmed in vitro, a few CMV-associated chains were specific for CMV antigens. Donors belonging to an Asian-associated ancestry cluster reportedly showed fewer N-insertions in productive TCRs than the roughly 670-donor mean, according to what a later analysis found.

The CDR3 loop spans 16 amino acids. Germline V gives CDR1 SGHRS, CDR2 YFSETQ. V dropped 4 bases and J dropped 7; count of bases not matched to a gene: 11. The receptor was derived from a man aged 25-45 years in good health and CMV-seropositive. The sequenced material came from PBMCs. The genes are TRBV5-1 and TRBJ2-7, with 13 nucleotides matching TRBD2. In DNA, the CDR3 is TGCGCCAGCAGCCACCCTGGACTAGCGGGAGCGCAAGAGCAGTACTTC. This codes for CASSHPGLAGAQEQYF.